Each of the 14 T cell receptor beta chains below was sequenced from the same sample in a study of graft-versus-host responses after intestinal transplantation. Sequencing used immunoSEQ multiplex PCR; TCRdb keeps in-frame clones, though not all of them. The sample has some 8,000 clones, over 95% seen once. Specimen: PBMCs, collected 23 days after intestinal transplant. The source is a human patient who received an intestinal transplant, so some T cells may come from the graft donor.

This sequence joins TRBV6-1 and TRBJ1-1, with D possibly TRBD1 on 6 matching bases. The ends were cut back, 2 bases at V and 11 bases at J, with 18 bases in the middle. Germline V gene lookup returns CDR1 MNHNS and CDR2 SASEGT. This CDR3 region has 14 residues. CDR3 amino acids: CASSELTGSTRAFF. DNA of the CDR3: TGTGCCAGCAGTGAACTTACAGGGTCTACGAGGGCTTTCTTT.

In DNA form, the CDR3 reads TGTGCCAGTAGGGCTGGACGGCGGGGGAGTTATGAGCAGTTCTTC. Its protein is CASRAGRRGSYEQFF. The chain combines TRBV19 with TRBJ2-1; 7 nucleotides align to TRBD2. CDR1 and CDR2 from the germline V gene are LNHDA and SQIVND (reference sequence). Trimming took 6 bases from V and 8 from J; bases not matched to a gene: 13. The CDR3 sequence is 15 residues long.

In its sample, this clone was seen once. This rearrangement joins TRBV2 to TRBJ1-2; a weak D match, TRBD1 (5 bases). Germline loops: CDR1 SNHLY, CDR2 FYNNEI. CDR3 length: 15 residues. V was pared by 1 base and J by 5 bases, with 14 bases between. The CDR3 bases are TGTGCCAGCAGTGAAGGGGACCCTGGAGGGTATGGCTACACCTTC. As protein: CASSEGDPGGYGYTF.

This chain joins TRBV27 and TRBJ2-7, with TRBD2 matching 7 bases. Losses at the gene ends were 4 bases for V and 0 bases for J; bases not matched to a gene: 6. The CDR3 is 15 amino acids. From germline, CDR1 is MNHEY and CDR2 SMNVEV (reference sequence). CDR3 protein: CASSYGLESSYEQYF. The CDR3 region has the DNA TGTGCCAGCAGTTACGGACTAGAATCCTCCTACGAGCAGTACTTC.

This sequence joins TRBV6-5 and TRBJ2-7; the match to TRBD1 covers 9 bases. J gave up 4 bases and V 2 bases, and 3 bases lay outside the gene matches. Germline V lookup: CDR1 MNHEY, CDR2 SVGAGI. This CDR3 has 14 residues. CDR3 amino acids: CASSYGTGPYEQYF. For the CDR3, the DNA is TGTGCCAGCAGTTACGGGACAGGGCCTTACGAGCAGTACTTC.

This clone has a single count. V usage is TRBV5-4 and J usage is TRBJ2-7; 11 bases fit TRBD2. CDR3 length equals 15 residues. The germline gives CDR1 SGHNT, CDR2 YYREEE (reference sequence). Germline trimming cut 2 bases from V and 3 bases from J; bases unmatched to any gene: 4. CDR3 residues: CASSFSGTSGYEQYF. CDR3 nucleotide sequence: TGTGCCAGCAGCTTTTCCGGGACTAGCGGCTACGAGCAGTACTTC. The full variable domain, in which reference TRBV5-4 and TRBJ2-7 provide the parts outside the CDR3, is ETGVTQSPTHLIKTRGQQVTLRCSSQSGHNTVSWYQQALGQGPQFIFQYYREEENGRGNFPPRFSGLQFPNYSSELNVNALELDDSALYLCASSFSGTSGYEQYFGPGTRLTVT.

The chain carries TRBV27 and TRBJ2-1; either TRBD1 or TRBD2 may supply D (5 bases each). V was clipped by 5 bases and J by 0 bases, with 11 bases between them. The V gene's germline CDR1 is MNHEY and CDR2 SMNVEV (reference sequence). This CDR3 comprises 15 residues. The CDR3 sequence: CASSKWGSSYNEQFF. As DNA, the CDR3 is TGTGCCAGCAGTAAGTGGGGGAGCTCCTACAATGAGCAGTTCTTC.

The chain links TRBV11-3 to TRBJ2-1; 7 bases line up with TRBD2. The ends lost 5 bases at V and 9 bases at J; junction bases unmatched: 13. This CDR3 region has 15 residues. Germline loops: CDR1 SGHNT, CDR2 YENEEA. The DNA for the CDR3 is TGTGCCAGCAGCACCCAGACTAGCAAGGGCGCTGAGCAGTTCTTC. Translated: CASSTQTSKGAEQFF.

The chain is built from TRBV9 and TRBJ2-2, with a weak D call TRBD1 (5 bases). This CDR3 comprises 15 residues. CDR1 and CDR2 (germline): SGDLS, YYNGEE. V was clipped by 0 bases and J by 5 bases, with 11 bases between them. Here the CDR3 DNA reads TGTGCCAGCAGCGTAGCTTCAGGGTCGACCGGGGAGCTGTTTTTT. Translated: CASSVASGSTGELFF.

The chain has TRBV14 and TRBJ1-2; 7 bases map to TRBD1. Germline loops: CDR1 SGHDN, CDR2 FVKESK. There are 15 residues in the CDR3. Trimming at V came to 3 bases and at J to 8 bases, leaving 12 bases not matched to a gene. This chain's CDR3 is CASSHVDRALFGYTF. CDR3 nucleotides: TGTGCCAGCAGCCATGTCGACAGGGCCCTTTTCGGCTACACCTTC.

The chain carries TRBV4-2 and TRBJ2-5; 9 bases map to TRBD2. Judging by the DNA end, TRBJ2-7 fits better; the J call may be wrong. CDR1 is LGHNA and CDR2 is YNFKEQ in the germline V gene. The CDR3 contains 16 residues. The CDR3 spells CASSQEGSGGSYEQYF. The CDR3, as DNA: TGTGCCAGCAGCCAAGAGGGTAGCGGGGGTTCCTACGAGCAGTACTTC.

The chain's CDR3 is CASSRRGGPNTGELFF. The CDR3 DNA reads as TGTGCCAGCAGTCGCAGGGGGGGACCGAACACCGGGGAGCTGTTTTTT. This rearrangement joins TRBV27 to TRBJ2-2; D is tentatively TRBD1 or TRBD2 (7 bases each). Per the germline V gene, CDR1 is MNHEY and CDR2 is SMNVEV (reference sequence). This CDR3 is 16 amino acids long. V was shortened by 5 bases and J by 0 bases, with 13 bases between the two germline ends.

The chain employs TRBV9 and TRBJ2-7; D gene unclear. This CDR3 contains 14 residues. Germline CDR1 reads SGDLS; CDR2 reads YYNGEE. Trimming removed 0 bases from V and 3 bases from J, with 10 bases in between. The CDR3 DNA sequence: TGTGCCAGCAGCGTAGGCTGGGGTGACTACGAGCAGTACTTC. The encoded protein is CASSVGWGDYEQYF.

This clone appeared a single time. The rearrangement uses TRBV28 and TRBJ2-7; either TRBD1 or TRBD2 may fit D (5 bases each). CDR1 and CDR2 from the germline V gene are MDHEN and SYDVKM. The ends were cut back, 1 base at V and 5 bases at J, with 18 bases in the middle. CDR3 length: 16 residues. Written as DNA, the CDR3 is TGTGCCAGCAGTTTATTGGTGGGGGACGCTAAGGACGAGCAGTACTTC. It yields the protein CASSLLVGDAKDEQYF.